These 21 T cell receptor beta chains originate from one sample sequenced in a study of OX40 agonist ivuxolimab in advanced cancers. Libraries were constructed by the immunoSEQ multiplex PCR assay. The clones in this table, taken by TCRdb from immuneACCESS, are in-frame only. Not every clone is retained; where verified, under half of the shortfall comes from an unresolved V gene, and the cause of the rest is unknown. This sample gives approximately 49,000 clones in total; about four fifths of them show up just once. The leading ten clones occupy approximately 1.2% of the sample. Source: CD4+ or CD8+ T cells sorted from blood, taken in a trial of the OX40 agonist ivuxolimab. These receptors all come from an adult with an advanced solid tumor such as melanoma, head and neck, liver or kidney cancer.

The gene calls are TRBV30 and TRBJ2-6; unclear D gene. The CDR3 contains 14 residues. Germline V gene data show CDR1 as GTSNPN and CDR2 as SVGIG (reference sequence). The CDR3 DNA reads TGTGCGCATCTCCTCGGTCTCGGAGCCAACGTCCTGACTTTC. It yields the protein CAHLLGLGANVLTF.

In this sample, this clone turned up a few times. The CDR3 sequence is CASSEIGRGRFF. DNA for the CDR3: TGTGCCAGCAGTGAAATCGGGAGGGGTCGGTTCTTC. The V and J genes are TRBV2 and TRBJ2-1; 8 bases map to TRBD2. The CDR3 loop spans 12 amino acids. Trimming took 2 bases from V and 15 from J; bases not matched to a gene: 6. CDR1 is SNHLY, CDR2 FYNNEI, per germline.

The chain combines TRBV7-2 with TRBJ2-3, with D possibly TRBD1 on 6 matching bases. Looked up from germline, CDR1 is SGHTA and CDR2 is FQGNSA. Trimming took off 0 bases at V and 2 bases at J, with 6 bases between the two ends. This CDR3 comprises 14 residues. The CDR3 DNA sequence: TGTGCCAGCAGCTTAGCGGGGGCCACAGATACGCAGTATTTT. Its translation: CASSLAGATDTQYF.

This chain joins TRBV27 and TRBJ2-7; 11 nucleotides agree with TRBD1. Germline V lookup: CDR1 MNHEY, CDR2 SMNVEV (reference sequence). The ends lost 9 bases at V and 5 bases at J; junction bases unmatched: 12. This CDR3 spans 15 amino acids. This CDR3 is CASRGTGGVRDEQYF. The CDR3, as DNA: TGTGCCAGTAGGGGGACAGGGGGTGTCCGGGACGAGCAGTACTTC.

The CDR3 coding sequence is TGTGCCAGCAGCTTATGCCGGGACTACGGAGAGACCCAGTACTTC. This codes for CASSLCRDYGETQYF. This sequence joins TRBV11-3 and TRBJ2-5; 7 nucleotides agree with TRBD2. Germline V gives CDR1 SGHNT, CDR2 YENEEA. The CDR3 runs 15 residues. J lost 4 bases, V lost 2 bases, and 7 bases had no gene match.

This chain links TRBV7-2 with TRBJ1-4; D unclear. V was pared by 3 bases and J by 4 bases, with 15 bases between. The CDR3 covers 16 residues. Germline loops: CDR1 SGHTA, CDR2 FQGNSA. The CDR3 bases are TGTGCCAGCAGCTTTAACCTACGGGGAAGTAATGAAAAACTGTTTTTT. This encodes CASSFNLRGSNEKLFF. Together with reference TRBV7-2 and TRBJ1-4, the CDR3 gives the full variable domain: GAGVSQSPSNKVTEKGKDVELRCDPISGHTALYWYRQSLGQGLEFLIYFQGNSAPDKSGLPSDRFSAERTGGSVSTLTIQRTQQEDSAVYLCASSFNLRGSNEKLFFGSGTQLSVL.

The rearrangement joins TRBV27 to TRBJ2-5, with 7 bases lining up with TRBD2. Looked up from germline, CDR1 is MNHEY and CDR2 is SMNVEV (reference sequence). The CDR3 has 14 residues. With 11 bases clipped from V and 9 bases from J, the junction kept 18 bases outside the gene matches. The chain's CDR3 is CAVQEGGRMGAQYF. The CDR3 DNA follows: TGTGCCGTCCAGGAGGGCGGGAGAATGGGGGCCCAGTACTTC.

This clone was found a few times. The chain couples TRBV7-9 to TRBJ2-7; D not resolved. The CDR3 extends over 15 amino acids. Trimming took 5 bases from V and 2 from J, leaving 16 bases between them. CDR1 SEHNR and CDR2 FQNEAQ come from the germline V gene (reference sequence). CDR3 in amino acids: CASSVVRDGPYEQYF. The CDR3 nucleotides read TGTGCCAGCAGCGTGGTTCGAGACGGGCCCTACGAGCAGTACTTC.

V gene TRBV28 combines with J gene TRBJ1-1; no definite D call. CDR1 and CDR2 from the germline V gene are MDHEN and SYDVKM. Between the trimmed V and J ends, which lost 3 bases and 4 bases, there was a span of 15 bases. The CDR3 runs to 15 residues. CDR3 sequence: CASSFVNLRSTEAFF. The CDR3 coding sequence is TGTGCCAGCAGTTTCGTGAATTTAAGGAGCACTGAAGCTTTCTTT.

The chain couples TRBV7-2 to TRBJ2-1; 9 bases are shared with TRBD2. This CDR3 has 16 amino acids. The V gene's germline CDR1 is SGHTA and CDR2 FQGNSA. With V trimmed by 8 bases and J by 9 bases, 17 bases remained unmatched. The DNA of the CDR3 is TGTGCCAGCTTAAAGGGCGGGGGGGAAAGAATTGGTGAGCAGTTCTTC. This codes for CASLKGGGERIGEQFF.

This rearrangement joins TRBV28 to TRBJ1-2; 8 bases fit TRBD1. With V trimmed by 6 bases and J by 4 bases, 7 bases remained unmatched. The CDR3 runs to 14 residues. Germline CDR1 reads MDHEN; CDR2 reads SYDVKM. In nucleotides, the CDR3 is TGTGCCAGCAGCACAGGGGGTCATGGCTATGGCTACACCTTC. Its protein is CASSTGGHGYGYTF.

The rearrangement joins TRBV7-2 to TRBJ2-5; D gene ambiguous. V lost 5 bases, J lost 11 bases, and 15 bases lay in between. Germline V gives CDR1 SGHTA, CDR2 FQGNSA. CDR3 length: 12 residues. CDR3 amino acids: CASSRMRGEQYF. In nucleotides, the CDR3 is TGTGCCAGCAGCCGGATGCGAGGTGAGCAGTACTTC.

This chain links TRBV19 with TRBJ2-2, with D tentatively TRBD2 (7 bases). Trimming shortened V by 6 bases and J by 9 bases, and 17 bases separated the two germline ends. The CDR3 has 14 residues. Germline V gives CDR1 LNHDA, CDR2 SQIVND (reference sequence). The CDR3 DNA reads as TGTGCCAGTAGCCCTGGGGGGGGCAGGAGGGAGCTGTTTTTT. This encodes CASSPGGGRRELFF.

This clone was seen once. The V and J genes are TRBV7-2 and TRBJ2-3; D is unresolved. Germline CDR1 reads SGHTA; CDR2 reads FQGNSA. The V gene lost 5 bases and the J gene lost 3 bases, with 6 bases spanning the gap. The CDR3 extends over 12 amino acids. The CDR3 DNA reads TGTGCCAGCAGCCCCACGACAGATACGCAGTATTTT. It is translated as CASSPTTDTQYF. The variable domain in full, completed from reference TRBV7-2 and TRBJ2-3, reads GAGVSQSPSNKVTEKGKDVELRCDPISGHTALYWYRQSLGQGLEFLIYFQGNSAPDKSGLPSDRFSAERTGGSVSTLTIQRTQQEDSAVYLCASSPTTDTQYFGPGTRLTVL.

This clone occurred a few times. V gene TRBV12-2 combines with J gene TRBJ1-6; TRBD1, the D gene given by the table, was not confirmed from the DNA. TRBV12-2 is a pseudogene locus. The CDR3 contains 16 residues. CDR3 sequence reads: CASRLGPPTGVIPLHF. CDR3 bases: TGTGCAAGTCGCTTAGGCCCGCCGACAGGGGTGATTCCCCTCCACTTT.

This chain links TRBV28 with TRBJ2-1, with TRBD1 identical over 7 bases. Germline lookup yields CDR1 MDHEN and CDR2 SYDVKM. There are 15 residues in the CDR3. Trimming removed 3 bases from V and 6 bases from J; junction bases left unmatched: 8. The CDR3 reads CASSFPGGVGNEQFF. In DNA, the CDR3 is TGTGCCAGCAGTTTCCCAGGGGGAGTGGGCAATGAGCAGTTCTTC.

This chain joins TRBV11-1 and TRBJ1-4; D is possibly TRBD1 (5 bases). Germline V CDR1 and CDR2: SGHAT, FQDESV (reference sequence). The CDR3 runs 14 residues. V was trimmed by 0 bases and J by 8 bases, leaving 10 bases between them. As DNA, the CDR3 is TGTGCCAGCAGCTTAGCGTCGGGACGGGAAAAACTGTTTTTT. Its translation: CASSLASGREKLFF.

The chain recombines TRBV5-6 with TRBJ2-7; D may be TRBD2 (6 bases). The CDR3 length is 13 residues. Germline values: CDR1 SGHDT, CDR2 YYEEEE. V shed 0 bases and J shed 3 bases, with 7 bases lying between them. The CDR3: CASSLGGGYEQYF. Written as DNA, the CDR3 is TGTGCCAGCAGCTTGGGGGGAGGCTACGAGCAGTACTTC.

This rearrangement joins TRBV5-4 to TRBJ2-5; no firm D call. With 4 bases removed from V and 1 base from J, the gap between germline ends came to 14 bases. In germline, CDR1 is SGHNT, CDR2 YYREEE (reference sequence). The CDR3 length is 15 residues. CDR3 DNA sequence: TGTGCCAGCAGCGAACGACGGGCTATCCAAGAGACCCAGTACTTC. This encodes CASSERRAIQETQYF.

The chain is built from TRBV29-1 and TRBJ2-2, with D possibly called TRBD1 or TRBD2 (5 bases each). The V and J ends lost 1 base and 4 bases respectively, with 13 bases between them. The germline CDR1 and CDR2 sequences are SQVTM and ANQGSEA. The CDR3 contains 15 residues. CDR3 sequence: CSVEAGTAGTGELFF. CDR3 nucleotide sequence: TGCAGCGTTGAAGCCGGGACGGCGGGCACCGGGGAGCTGTTTTTT.

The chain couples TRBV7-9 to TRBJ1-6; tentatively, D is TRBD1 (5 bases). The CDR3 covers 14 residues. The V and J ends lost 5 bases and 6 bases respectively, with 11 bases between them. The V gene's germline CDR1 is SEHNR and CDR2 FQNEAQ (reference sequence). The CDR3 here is CASSPTTVNSPLHF. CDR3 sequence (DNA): TGTGCCAGCAGCCCAACGACAGTTAATTCACCCCTCCACTTT.